These T cell receptor beta chains were read from a single sample in a study of shared clonotypes between healthy human individuals. The protocol was immunoSEQ multiplex PCR, while the TCRdb copy is restricted to in-frame clones and leaves out a portion. The repertoire consists of about 1.1 million clones, with about 84% occurring once and the leading ten covering 0.5% to 0.6%. Sequencing was performed on memory CD4+ T cells from PBMCs. These receptors originate from a young man in good health. Some clones in this sample may be carry-over from other donors' samples. Each CDR3 is given with its conserved first and last residue. Fields, in order: J gene, clone size, D gene, V gene, CDR3 protein, CDR3 DNA. D genes are given only for firm matches. Not every row has a clone size; where given, it reads once, few, many or a size class.

TRBJ2-5	.	.	TRBV30	CAWVRAGVETQYF	TGTGCCTGGGTCCGTGCAGGGGTAGAGACCCAGTACTTC
TRBJ1-3	.	.	TRBV14	CASSRDFLMGSGNTIYF	TGTGCCAGCAGCCGGGACTTCTTAATGGGCTCTGGAAACACCATATATTTT
TRBJ2-5	.	.	TRBV2	CASRGWETQYF	TGTGCCAGCAGGGGGTGGGAGACCCAGTACTTC
TRBJ1-1	.	.	TRBV28	CASSLGTMNTEAFF	TGTGCCAGCAGTTTGGGAACCATGAACACTGAAGCTTTCTTT
TRBJ1-5	.	TRBD1	TRBV28	CASSPPTGGLDQPQHF	TGTGCCAGCAGTCCCCCGACAGGGGGATTAGATCAGCCCCAGCATTTT
TRBJ1-2	few	TRBD1	TRBV10-3	CAISESGGTGGGYGYTF	TGTGCCATCAGTGAGTCGGGCGGGACAGGAGGGGGCTATGGCTACACCTTC
TRBJ2-7	.	TRBD1	TRBV5-4	CANIRDSADEQYF	TGTGCCAACATCCGGGACAGCGCTGACGAGCAGTACTTC
TRBJ1-2	.	.	TRBV28	CASSFVSGYGYTF	TGTGCCAGCAGTTTTGTCTCAGGTTACGGCTACACCTTC
TRBJ1-1	.	.	TRBV28	CATLHTEAFF	TGTGCCACCTTACACACTGAAGCTTTCTTT
TRBJ2-5	.	.	TRBV7-2	CASSPKRSGRQETQYF	TGTGCCAGCAGCCCGAAAAGGTCGGGCAGACAAGAGACCCAGTACTTC